This T cell receptor (beta chain) came from a study of immune evolution from preneoplasia to lung adenocarcinoma. Findings and limits, study-wide: Clonality was highest in normal lung, lower in later-stage lesions apparently. Normal lung had the highest top T cell clone frequencies.

Germline values: CDR1 SGHRS, CDR2 YFSETQ. This CDR3 is built from 15 residues. V was pared by 3 bases and J by 2 bases, with 6 bases of the junction left unmatched. The table came from immunoSEQ multiplex PCR; TCRdb's copy has only in-frame clones and leaves some out. The sample has some 4,300 clones; around 80% are singletons. Concerning this clone: The antigen remains unidentified.

Patients had resection in Japan or China between about 2013 and 2018. Histologic diagnosis was independently verified by two lung pathologists. The TCR was taken from a donor aged 70 or over with lung adenocarcinoma. The sample comprised FFPE adjacent normal lung tissue. The chain has TRBV5-1 and TRBJ2-3, with 7 bases identical to TRBD1. For the CDR3, the DNA is TGCGCCAGCAGCTATAGAGGGACAGCCACAGATACGCAGTATTTT. This sequence encodes CASSYRGTATDTQYF.